Below are 26 T cell receptor beta chains sequenced from a single sample in a study of blood T cell repertoires in COVID-19. Assay used: immunoSEQ multiplex PCR; TCRdb lists only in-frame clones, some missing. The table records 380,000 or so clones, 70% to 90% of them present only once. The material sequenced was PBMCs or T cells enriched from blood (not recorded which). The receptors shown here come from a woman aged 40 to 55 with acute COVID-19.

J is TRBJ2-5 and V is TRBV13; D is undetermined. This CDR3 is built from 14 residues. Germline V lookup: CDR1 PRHDT, CDR2 FYEKMQ (reference sequence). Trimming removed 5 bases from V and 1 base from J, with 11 bases in between. DNA of the CDR3: TGTGCCAGCAGCCCGGGTAGAGGCCAAGAGACCCAGTACTTC. Translating gives CASSPGRGQETQYF.

This rearrangement joins TRBV21-1 to TRBJ1-2; the listed D gene, TRBD1, was not tested against the DNA. TRBV21-1 is annotated as a pseudogene. CDR3 length: 14 amino acids. The chain's CDR3 is CASSKDRGRSGYTF. The CDR3 nucleotides read TGTGCCAGCAGCAAAGACAGGGGAAGAAGTGGCTACACCTTC.

The rearrangement links TRBV3-1 (or the pseudogene TRBV3-2) to TRBJ2-2; D is unresolved. The CDR3 runs to 13 residues. V shed 1 base and J shed 7 bases, with 7 bases lying between them. Looked up from germline, CDR1 is LGHDT and CDR2 is YNNKEL (reference sequence). The CDR3 reads CASSQVPRGELFF. DNA for the CDR3: TGTGCCAGCAGCCAAGTGCCGCGCGGGGAGCTGTTTTTT.

The rearrangement links TRBV24-1 to TRBJ2-7; D gene ambiguous. The CDR3 sequence is 11 residues long. Germline CDR1 reads KGHDR; CDR2 reads SFDVKD. Trimming stripped 10 bases from V and 3 bases from J, with 9 bases between. The CDR3 DNA is TGTGCCACGGGCCGTAACTACGAGCAGTACTTC. Translating it yields CATGRNYEQYF.

The CDR3 DNA is TGTGCCAGCAGCTTACAGGGATACTCCTATAATTCACCCCTCCACTTT. It is translated as CASSLQGYSYNSPLHF. The J gene is TRBJ1-6, the V gene TRBV3-1 (or the pseudogene TRBV3-2), with D possibly being TRBD1 (6 bases). V gave up 5 bases and J gave up 0 bases, with 11 bases separating them. The CDR3 extends over 16 amino acids. Germline V gives CDR1 LGHDT, CDR2 YNNKEL (reference sequence).

This chain joins TRBV19 and TRBJ1-2; D unresolved. The CDR3 length is 11 residues. V gave up 4 bases and J gave up 3 bases, with 3 bases separating them. CDR1 LNHDA and CDR2 SQIVND come from the germline V gene (reference sequence). The CDR3: CASSTYYGYTF. For the CDR3, the DNA is TGTGCCAGTAGTACCTACTATGGCTACACCTTC.

On this clone itself: A much bigger clone sits one base away, suggesting this may be a read error. V is TRBV5-1 and J is TRBJ2-3, with D possibly being TRBD2 (5 bases). Trimming took 4 bases from V and 1 from J, leaving 7 bases between them. Per germline, CDR1 SGHRS and CDR2 YFSETQ. This CDR3 has 13 amino acids. DNA for the CDR3: TGCGCCAGCAGCATGGGAGGCACAGATACGCAGTATTTT. The encoded protein is CASSMGGTDTQYF.

The chain recombines TRBV10-3 with TRBJ1-1, with D perhaps matching TRBD1 (6 bases). Per the germline V gene, CDR1 is ENHRY and CDR2 is SYGVKD. The CDR3 is made up of 15 amino acids. V was trimmed by 2 bases and J by 2 bases, leaving 12 bases between them. The CDR3 DNA sequence: TGTGCCATCAGTGAGATTAAACAGGGAAACACTGAAGCTTTCTTT. This codes for CAISEIKQGNTEAFF.

The V and J genes are TRBV5-1 and TRBJ1-5; maybe TRBD1 (6 bases). V lost 0 bases to trimming and J lost 6 bases, with 13 bases between them. CDR1 SGHRS and CDR2 YFSETQ come from the germline V gene. The CDR3 consists of 15 residues. CDR3 coding DNA: TGCGCCAGCAGCTTGGATGGGGGGGCGAGTCAGCCCCAGCATTTT. Its protein is CASSLDGGASQPQHF.

The gene calls are TRBV9 and TRBJ2-7; D might be TRBD1 (5 bases). Trimming took 4 bases from V and 5 from J, leaving 13 bases between them. CDR1 and CDR2 (germline): SGDLS, YYNGEE. There are 13 residues in the CDR3. Here the CDR3 reads CASSPPGFHEQYF. The DNA for the CDR3 is TGTGCCAGCAGCCCCCCAGGGTTCCACGAGCAGTACTTC.

The chain is built from TRBV7-9 and TRBJ1-2, with TRBD1 matching 11 bases. Trimming at V came to 5 bases and at J to 5 bases, leaving 13 bases not matched to a gene. This CDR3 is 17 amino acids long. Germline V gene data show CDR1 as SEHNR and CDR2 as FQNEAQ (reference sequence). The chain's CDR3 is CASSLLPGQGVGYGYTF. CDR3 DNA sequence: TGTGCCAGCAGCCTCCTGCCGGGACAGGGGGTAGGGTATGGCTACACCTTC.

The rearrangement joins TRBV30 to TRBJ2-2; 10 nucleotides agree with TRBD1. Germline CDR1 GTSNPN, CDR2 SVGIG (reference sequence). CDR3 size: 13 residues. With 3 bases clipped from V and 7 bases from J, the junction kept 2 bases outside the gene matches. CDR3 loop: CAWRGQGYGELFF. In nucleotides, the CDR3 is TGTGCCTGGAGGGGACAGGGGTACGGGGAGCTGTTTTTT.

The chain carries TRBV30 and TRBJ1-1; D is undetermined. The CDR3 is 13 residues long. The germline gives CDR1 GTSNPN, CDR2 SVGIG (reference sequence). Trimming shortened V by 3 bases and J by 0 bases, and 8 bases separated the two germline ends. The CDR3 nucleotides read TGTGCCTGGAGCCTTACACTGAACACTGAAGCTTTCTTT. It specifies CAWSLTLNTEAFF. Full variable domain (missing parts from reference TRBV30 and TRBJ1-1): SQTIHQWPATLVQPVGSPLSLECTVEGTSNPNLYWYRQAAGRGLQLLFYSVGIGQISSEVPQNLSASRPQDRQFILSSKKLLLSDSGFYLCAWSLTLNTEAFFGQGTRLTVV.

The chain links TRBV5-3 to TRBJ2-7, with a tentative D call TRBD1 (5 bases). TRBV5-3 is placed among ORFs of uncertain function. V lost 5 bases and J 0 bases, leaving 21 bases between the germline ends. The CDR3 consists of 17 residues. The CDR3 is CARRPTLRVPRSYEQYF. As DNA, the CDR3 is TGTGCCAGAAGGCCTACCCTCAGGGTACCCCGCTCCTACGAGCAGTACTTC.

This chain connects TRBV6-6 to TRBJ1-5; no clear D. The V gene's germline CDR1 is MNHNY and CDR2 SVGAGI (reference sequence). CDR3 size: 14 residues. V gave up 7 bases and J gave up 0 bases, with 10 bases separating them. CDR3 nucleotides: TGTGCCAGCATAAGGGAGAATAGCAATCAGCCCCAGCATTTT. Protein: CASIRENSNQPQHF.

This chain joins TRBV2 and TRBJ1-6; possibly TRBD1 for D (6 bases). Trimming shortened V by 5 bases and J by 6 bases, and 14 bases separated the two germline ends. Germline V gene sequence: CDR1 SNHLY, CDR2 FYNNEI. This CDR3 contains 15 residues. The CDR3 coding sequence is TGTGCCAGCAGTAGGGAAGGACAGCCTAATTCACCCCTCCACTTT. Residues: CASSREGQPNSPLHF.

This clone was picked up a small number of times. This chain connects TRBV10-3 to TRBJ2-7; 7 nucleotides agree with TRBD1. Trimming removed 4 bases from V and 3 bases from J; junction bases left unmatched: 6. Germline assignment: CDR1 ENHRY and CDR2 SYGVKD. The CDR3 extends over 14 amino acids. The DNA of the CDR3 is TGTGCCATCAGTGTCTCCGGGACAGACTACGAGCAGTACTTC. Translated, it gives CAISVSGTDYEQYF.

The gene calls are TRBV18 and TRBJ2-3, with D possibly matching TRBD1 (5 bases). The CDR3 loop spans 15 amino acids. Looked up from germline, CDR1 is KGHSH and CDR2 is LQKENI. V was shortened by 3 bases and J by 2 bases, with 12 bases between the two germline ends. The CDR3 loop is CASSPMTDPTDTQYF. CDR3 coding DNA: TGTGCCAGCTCACCTATGACAGATCCCACAGATACGCAGTATTTT.

V usage is TRBV6-5 and J usage is TRBJ2-3; the D is unclear. The CDR3 extends over 15 amino acids. Trimming removed 0 bases from V and 0 bases from J, with 7 bases in between. Germline CDR1 MNHEY, CDR2 SVGAGI. The CDR3, as DNA: TGTGCCAGCAGTTACTCGCTCAGTAGCACAGATACGCAGTATTTT. As protein: CASSYSLSSTDTQYF.

This clone showed up just once. The chain couples TRBV7-2 to TRBJ1-6; the D gene is possibly TRBD1 (6 bases). The CDR3 has 16 residues. Germline CDR1 reads SGHTA; CDR2 reads FQGNSA. V was pared by 0 bases and J by 5 bases, with 11 bases between. The CDR3 DNA is TGTGCCAGCAGCTTAGCTGGGGGCAGAAATAATTCACCCCTCCACTTT. This codes for CASSLAGGRNNSPLHF.

V gene TRBV25-1 combines with J gene TRBJ2-7; TRBD2 aligns across 8 bases. V shed 6 bases, J shed 3 bases, and the junction held 10 bases outside the gene matches. This CDR3 is 15 amino acids long. Germline CDR1 MGHDK, CDR2 SYGVNS. CDR3 nucleotides: TGTGCCAGCAGATCTCCTGGCGGGGGGAACTACGAGCAGTACTTC. Protein product: CASRSPGGGNYEQYF.

This clone was found a few times. This rearrangement joins TRBV6-2 or TRBV6-3 to TRBJ1-1; D may be TRBD1 (6 bases). CDR1 and CDR2 (germline): MNHEY, SVGEGT. V lost 2 bases to trimming and J lost 0 bases, with 19 bases between them. The CDR3 is 18 residues long. The CDR3 sequence: CASSYGSGTTTVNTEAFF. The CDR3 DNA reads TGTGCCAGCAGTTACGGATCCGGGACAACAACCGTGAACACTGAAGCTTTCTTT.

CDR3 coding DNA: TGTGCCAGCAGTGGCGCACTTGGGGCAGGGAACACCGGGGAGCTGTTTTTT. It translates to CASSGALGAGNTGELFF. The rearrangement uses TRBV2 and TRBJ2-2, with D tentatively TRBD1 (5 bases). This CDR3 has 17 residues. In germline, CDR1 is SNHLY, CDR2 FYNNEI. The V gene lost 4 bases and the J gene lost 1 base, with 16 bases spanning the gap.

The chain recombines TRBV19 with TRBJ2-1; D is possibly TRBD1 (6 bases). The CDR3 sequence is 14 residues long. CDR1 and CDR2 (germline): LNHDA, SQIVND (reference sequence). With 6 bases removed from V and 7 bases from J, the gap between germline ends came to 16 bases. This chain's CDR3 is CASRQDRSGNEQFF. For the CDR3, the DNA is TGTGCCAGTAGGCAAGACAGGTCGGGGAATGAGCAGTTCTTC.

The genes are TRBV15 and TRBJ2-1, with TRBD1 matching over 7 bases. The CDR3 length is 16 residues. With V trimmed by 5 bases and J by 2 bases, 9 bases remained unmatched. CDR1 and CDR2 from the germline V gene are LNHNV and YYDKDF (reference sequence). The DNA of the CDR3 is TGTGCCACCAGCTATCGTAAGGGGGCGGCCTACAATGAGCAGTTCTTC. It yields the protein CATSYRKGAAYNEQFF.

V usage is TRBV5-1 and J usage is TRBJ1-1; TRBD1 is a possible D gene (5 bases). V lost 4 bases, J lost 5 bases, and 18 bases lay in between. This CDR3 region has 15 residues. Germline V lookup: CDR1 SGHRS, CDR2 YFSETQ. The chain's CDR3 is CASSPDGTGGTEAFF. The CDR3, as DNA: TGCGCCAGCAGCCCGGACGGGACTGGAGGGACTGAAGCTTTCTTT.